Below are 27 T cell receptor beta chains sequenced from a single sample in a study of blood T cell repertoires in COVID-19. Clones were read by immunoSEQ multiplex PCR, and TCRdb kept only the in-frame ones, dropping some. The top ten clones hold about 2.8% of a sample with about 190,000 clones, around 78% of them seen once. The specimen was peripheral blood. Receptors were obtained from a woman older than 75 with active or convalescent COVID-19.

This clone was seen a few times. The gene calls are TRBV5-1 and TRBJ2-7; TRBD2 matches at 11 bases. With V trimmed by 3 bases and J by 4 bases, 3 bases remained unmatched. Germline CDR1 reads SGHRS; CDR2 reads YFSETQ. The CDR3 spans 14 residues. CDR3: CASSSTSGAYEQYF. The CDR3, as DNA: TGCGCCAGCAGCTCGACTAGCGGGGCTTACGAGCAGTACTTC.

The gene calls are TRBV7-2 and TRBJ1-4, with D tentatively TRBD1 (5 bases). Per the germline V gene, CDR1 is SGHTA and CDR2 is FQGNSA. V was clipped by 4 bases and J by 4 bases, with 10 bases between them. The CDR3 is made up of 14 amino acids. This chain's CDR3 is CASSWGGDNEKLFF. The CDR3 coding sequence is TGTGCCAGCAGCTGGGGGGGGGATAATGAAAAACTGTTTTTT.

This chain links TRBV3-1 (or the pseudogene TRBV3-2) with TRBJ2-7, with 9 nucleotides matching TRBD1. The germline gives CDR1 LGHDT, CDR2 YNNKEL (reference sequence). V gave up 4 bases and J gave up 1 base; unmatched junction bases: 11. This CDR3 is 17 amino acids long. Written as DNA, the CDR3 is TGTGCCAGCAGCCTACTATCCGGGACAGGGTCATCCTACGAGCAGTACTTC. The encoded protein is CASSLLSGTGSSYEQYF.

This clone was seen a handful of times. The chain uses TRBV5-6 and TRBJ2-5, with D uncertain. Germline assignment: CDR1 SGHDT and CDR2 YYEEEE. V lost 1 base and J lost 5, with 3 bases in between. The CDR3 contains 11 residues. CDR3 loop: CASSLRETQYF. CDR3 nucleotide sequence: TGTGCCAGCAGCTTGCGGGAGACCCAGTACTTC.

CDR3 nucleotide sequence: TGCGCCAGCAGCAGCACCGGTTCCTACAATGAGCAGTTCTTC. Protein sequence: CASSSTGSYNEQFF. The V and J genes are TRBV5-1 and TRBJ2-1; no definite D call. CDR3 size: 14 residues. Per germline, CDR1 SGHRS and CDR2 YFSETQ. The V and J ends lost 4 bases and 1 base respectively, with 9 bases between them.

The V call is TRBV4-3, the J call TRBJ1-2, with D maybe TRBD1 (5 bases). Trimming took 2 bases from V and 7 from J, leaving 8 bases between them. CDR3 length: 12 residues. Germline V gives CDR1 LGHNA, CDR2 YSLEER. The CDR3 DNA sequence: TGCGCCAGCAGCCAAAAGGGGTTTGGCTACACCTTC. Its protein product is CASSQKGFGYTF.

The chain couples TRBV1 to TRBJ2-5; the listed D gene, TRBD2, was not tested against the DNA. TRBV1 corresponds to a pseudogene. This CDR3 is built from 17 residues. The CDR3 sequence: CTSSQDEAGGIQETQYF. In DNA form, the CDR3 reads TGCACCAGCAGCCAAGATGAAGCGGGGGGTATCCAAGAGACCCAGTACTTC.

This chain links TRBV6-1 with TRBJ1-6; 10 bases are a match to TRBD1. Trimming took 3 bases from V and 8 from J; bases not matched to a gene: 7. Germline assignment: CDR1 MNHNS and CDR2 SASEGT. The CDR3 has 16 amino acids. This CDR3 reads CASSDRGTGVDSPLHF. The CDR3 DNA sequence: TGTGCCAGCAGTGACCGAGGGACAGGGGTGGATTCACCCCTCCACTTT.

The J gene is TRBJ2-3, the V gene TRBV9, with 9 bases aligning to TRBD2. Germline V gives CDR1 SGDLS, CDR2 YYNGEE. Trimming cost V 0 bases and J 6 bases; bases outside gene matches: 5. The CDR3 contains 15 residues. This CDR3 reads CASSVVSSGADTQYF. CDR3 DNA sequence: TGTGCCAGCAGCGTAGTGTCTAGCGGGGCCGATACGCAGTATTTT.

This chain connects TRBV28 to TRBJ1-5, with 7 positions matching TRBD1. The V and J ends lost 3 bases and 4 bases, in that order; junction bases with no gene match: 6. The CDR3 consists of 15 residues. Germline values: CDR1 MDHEN, CDR2 SYDVKM. The CDR3 here is CASSFIQGRNQPQHF. The CDR3 DNA reads TGTGCCAGCAGTTTTATACAGGGGAGGAATCAGCCCCAGCATTTT.

Concerning this clone itself: One end of the junction is discordant with germline, which a read error may explain. The gene calls are TRBV6-5 and TRBJ2-2; 8 bases agree with TRBD1. CDR3 length: 15 residues. The germline V gene has CDR1 MNHEY and CDR2 SVGAGI. This chain's CDR3 is CATSRTGLNRGELFF. Here the CDR3 DNA reads TGTGCCACCAGTCGGACAGGGTTGAACAGGGGGGAGCTGTTTTTT.

This rearrangement joins TRBV4-3 to TRBJ1-2; D perhaps matches TRBD1 (6 bases). Germline loops: CDR1 LGHNA, CDR2 YSLEER. The CDR3 runs 16 residues. Trimming left V 0 bases short and J 1 base short, with 12 bases between. The CDR3 nucleotides are TGCGCCAGCAGCCAAGATAGGACAGCTCTTAACTATGGCTACACCTTC. Its translation: CASSQDRTALNYGYTF.

The CDR3 nucleotides read TGTGCCAGCAGCCGGAGTAGCGGGGGCACCTACGAGCAGTACTTC. Translation gives CASSRSSGGTYEQYF. The chain uses TRBV7-9 and TRBJ2-7, with 9 bases matching TRBD2. This CDR3 is built from 15 residues. Germline V lookup: CDR1 SEHNR, CDR2 FQNEAQ (reference sequence). V lost 5 bases and J lost 2; bases outside the gene matches: 7. The full variable domain, completed using reference TRBV7-9 and TRBJ2-7, is DTGVSQNPRHKITKRGQNVTFRCDPISEHNRLYWYRQTLGQGPEFLTYFQNEAQLEKSRLLSDRFSAERPKGSFSTLEIQRTEQGDSAMYLCASSRSSGGTYEQYFGPGTRLTVT.

V usage is TRBV28 and J usage is TRBJ1-6; 8 positions match TRBD1. The trim removed 7 bases at V and 6 bases at J, leaving 5 bases unmatched. This CDR3 is built from 14 residues. The germline CDR1 and CDR2 sequences are MDHEN and SYDVKM. The CDR3 spells CASTRTGSNSPLHF. For the CDR3, the DNA is TGTGCCAGCACCAGGACAGGGAGTAATTCACCCCTCCACTTT.

The chain links TRBV19 to TRBJ1-3; no clear D. V lost 6 bases to trimming and J lost 0 bases, with 6 bases between them. This CDR3 has 13 residues. Germline V gene lookup returns CDR1 LNHDA and CDR2 SQIVND (reference sequence). CDR3 DNA: TGTGCCAGTAGAGTGGCCTCTGGAAACACCATATATTTT. Amino acids: CASRVASGNTIYF. The complete variable domain, with remaining parts taken from reference TRBV19 and TRBJ1-3, reads DGGITQSPKYLFRKEGQNVTLSCEQNLNHDAMYWYRQDPGQGLRLIYYSQIVNDFQKGDIAEGYSVSREKKESFPLTVTSAQKNPTAFYLCASRVASGNTIYFGEGSWLTVV.

This clone was observed once. The chain is built from TRBV6-5 and TRBJ1-3; D unclear. The CDR3 runs to 11 residues. CDR1 and CDR2 from the germline V gene are MNHEY and SVGAGI. The V end was cut by 9 bases, the J end by 3 bases, with 6 bases between. The CDR3 spells CASTNGNTIYF. Here the CDR3 DNA reads TGTGCCAGTACAAATGGAAACACCATATATTTT.

The V and J genes are TRBV5-8 and TRBJ2-5, with 9 positions matching TRBD1. Unmatched junction bases numbered 8, after V lost 4 bases and J lost 4 bases. Germline values: CDR1 SGHTS, CDR2 YDEGEE. This CDR3 has 15 amino acids. The CDR3 nucleotides read TGTGCCAGCAGCCCTGGACAGGGGCCGGGAGAGACCCAGTACTTC. This codes for CASSPGQGPGETQYF.

This clone was seen ten or more times. The chain recombines TRBV28 with TRBJ2-7, with 12 nucleotides matching TRBD1. V trimming: 3 bases; J trimming: 9 bases; junction bases outside the gene matches: 9. Germline-derived CDR1 and CDR2 are MDHEN and SYDVKM. This CDR3 is 15 amino acids long. Written as DNA, the CDR3 is TGTGCCAGCAGTTTGGGGACAGGGGGCGGCCTCGGGCAGTACTTC. Translated, it gives CASSLGTGGGLGQYF.

This clone was observed a few times. The chain couples TRBV4-2 to TRBJ1-5; 7 bases line up with TRBD1. V gave up 4 bases and J gave up 0 bases; unmatched junction bases: 3. CDR3 length: 15 amino acids. Germline CDR1 and CDR2: LGHNA and YNFKEQ. Here the CDR3 reads CASSPQGISNQPQHF. DNA of the CDR3: TGTGCCAGCAGCCCACAGGGGATTAGCAATCAGCCCCAGCATTTT.

The rearrangement joins TRBV5-1 to TRBJ2-2; 11 nucleotides agree with TRBD2. Trimming took 7 bases from V and 1 from J; bases not matched to a gene: 3. The CDR3 is 15 residues long. Germline CDR1 and CDR2: SGHRS and YFSETQ. CDR3: CASDSGGVNTGELFF. As DNA, the CDR3 is TGCGCCAGCGATAGCGGGGGGGTGAACACCGGGGAGCTGTTTTTT.

A few counts support this clone. The chain uses TRBV4-2 and TRBJ2-2, with 8 nucleotides matching TRBD2. The V gene's germline CDR1 is LGHNA and CDR2 YNFKEQ. V dropped 0 bases and J dropped 4; count of bases not matched to a gene: 13. The CDR3 covers 19 residues. CDR3 sequence (DNA): TGTGCCAGCAGCCAAGATCGGGGGGTAGCGGGGCCAAGCACCGGGGAGCTGTTTTTT. This sequence encodes CASSQDRGVAGPSTGELFF.

This sequence joins TRBV18 and TRBJ1-6; 10 nucleotides align to TRBD1. J lost 6 bases, V lost 7 bases, and 3 bases had no gene match. Looked up from germline, CDR1 is KGHSH and CDR2 is LQKENI. The CDR3 runs to 14 residues. The CDR3 loop is CASLDRGSNSPLHF. The CDR3 bases are TGTGCCAGCTTGGACAGGGGGTCTAATTCACCCCTCCACTTT.

The rearrangement joins TRBV7-2 to TRBJ1-1; no firm D call. The CDR3 is 14 residues long. Germline V gene sequence: CDR1 SGHTA, CDR2 FQGNSA. Trimming removed 1 base from V and 8 bases from J, with 14 bases in between. The DNA for the CDR3 is TGTGCCAGCAGCTTAGAATGGGCAGCGGAGGAAGCTTTCTTT. It specifies CASSLEWAAEEAFF. Based on the CDR3 plus reference TRBV7-2 and TRBJ1-1, the full variable domain is GAGVSQSPSNKVTEKGKDVELRCDPISGHTALYWYRQSLGQGLEFLIYFQGNSAPDKSGLPSDRFSAERTGGSVSTLTIQRTQQEDSAVYLCASSLEWAAEEAFFGQGTRLTVV.

This clone appeared a single time. This chain connects TRBV7-2 to TRBJ1-6; possibly TRBD1 for D (6 bases). V lost 5 bases and J lost 0, with 17 bases in between. The CDR3 runs 18 residues. Germline values: CDR1 SGHTA, CDR2 FQGNSA. CDR3 sequence: CASSTSLGGGSYNSPLHF. The CDR3 region has the DNA TGTGCCAGCAGCACCTCATTAGGGGGTGGCTCCTATAATTCACCCCTCCACTTT.

This clone was seen a handful of times. This sequence joins TRBV5-6 and TRBJ2-7, with D possibly being TRBD2 (5 bases). This CDR3 spans 15 amino acids. Germline assignment: CDR1 SGHDT and CDR2 YYEEEE. V was trimmed by 4 bases and J by 7 bases, leaving 21 bases between them. Written as DNA, the CDR3 is TGTGCCAGCAGCCCCCTTGCGGGCTCTTTGGGGGAGCAGTACTTC. Amino acids: CASSPLAGSLGEQYF.

The gene calls are TRBV6-6 and TRBJ1-2; TRBD1 might be the D (5 bases). Per the germline V gene, CDR1 is MNHNY and CDR2 is SVGAGI (reference sequence). The CDR3 length is 13 residues. Deletions cut 4 bases from V and 5 bases from J, with 11 bases between. The CDR3 protein is CASSSSDSYGYTF. The CDR3 nucleotides are TGTGCCAGCAGTTCTTCCGACAGTTATGGCTACACCTTC.

This clone was counted only a few times. V and J are TRBV24-1 and TRBJ2-1; 8 bases fit TRBD2. Germline values: CDR1 KGHDR, CDR2 SFDVKD. Trimming took 3 bases from V and 8 from J; bases not matched to a gene: 11. The CDR3 extends over 16 amino acids. CDR3 residues: CATSDPAVRGVYEQFF. Written as DNA, the CDR3 is TGTGCCACCAGTGATCCCGCCGTGCGGGGGGTCTATGAGCAGTTCTTC.